This T cell receptor beta chain stems from a study of T cells in Graves' hyperthyroidism and ophthalmopathy. TCR beta CDR3 regions were amplified from RNA. The study used the HTBI primer set for a first-round RT-PCR of the TCR CDR3. MiXCR, applied by TCRdb to the multiplex PCR reads, yields one record per CDR3 protein. The table includes 650,000 to 750,000 distinct CDR3 sequences, less than 15% detected once. From germline, CDR1 is SNHLY and CDR2 FYNNEI. Unmatched junction bases numbered 11, after V lost 2 bases and J lost 3 bases. CDR3 length: 17 residues. No progression to ophthalmopathy during 18 months of follow-up defined stable disease. Fresh peripheral blood, around 9.2 ml of it, supplied the PBMCs.

The chain joins TRBV2 to TRBJ1-2, with 8 bases that match TRBD1. This TCR came from a woman between 18 and 29 years old with Graves' hyperthyroidism. The sequencing sample was made of blood. CDR3: CASSETFGRGLYYGYTF. CDR3 bases: TGTGCCAGCAGTGAAACTTTTGGCAGGGGGCTGTACTATGGCTACACCTTC. Together with reference TRBV2 and TRBJ1-2, the CDR3 gives the full variable domain: EPEVTQTPSHQVTQMGQEVILRCVPISNHLYFYWYRQILGQKVEFLVSFYNNEISEKSEIFDDQFSVERPDGSNFTLKIRSTKLEDSAMYFCASSETFGRGLYYGYTFGSGTRLTVV.